The 10 T cell receptor beta chains given below trace back to one sample, sequenced in a study of human T cells and chemical hapten exposure. Time point noted: pre-sensitization, week 0. Treatment in this sample: therapeutic diphenylcyclopropenone sensitization with weekly scalp DPC. TCRdb re-analysed the RACE reads in MiXCR, keeping a single row per CDR3 protein. The sample includes 38,000 or so distinct CDR3 sequences, 6% to 9.5% of them seen just once. Sequences were derived from whole blood, sampled in connection with sensitization to the hapten diphenylcyclopropenone (DPC). Receptors were obtained from a woman aged 45-60 years with alopecia areata. Some clones in this sample may be carry-over from other donors' samples.

This clonotype has a count of ten or more. The chain employs TRBV5-4 and TRBJ2-7; possible D gene TRBD1, 6 bases. This CDR3 comprises 15 residues. Between the trimmed V and J ends, which lost 3 bases and 2 bases, there was a span of 15 bases. In germline, CDR1 is SGHNT, CDR2 YYREEE (reference sequence). The CDR3 region is CASSSGSPGAYEQYF. In DNA, the CDR3 is TGTGCCAGCAGCTCTGGATCCCCAGGGGCCTACGAGCAGTACTTC.

This clonotype has just a few counts. The V gene is TRBV12-3 or TRBV12-4, the J gene TRBJ1-5; no firm D call. The CDR3 is 12 amino acids. V lost 2 bases to trimming and J lost 9 bases, with 8 bases between them. The CDR3 DNA is TGTGCCAGCAGTTTAAATTTCCGGCCCCAGCATTTT. Translated, it gives CASSLNFRPQHF.

J is TRBJ2-5 and V is TRBV7-3; TRBD1 matches at 8 bases. V gave up 0 bases and J gave up 3 bases; unmatched junction bases: 0. The CDR3 spans 14 residues. Germline CDR1 reads SGHTA; CDR2 reads FQGTGA. CDR3 in amino acids: CASSLTDREETQYF. The CDR3 nucleotides are TGTGCCAGCAGCTTAACGGACAGGGAAGAGACCCAGTACTTC.

Many counts were recorded for this clonotype. This sequence joins TRBV7-9 and TRBJ1-5, with 10 positions matching TRBD1. The CDR3 consists of 17 residues. The V segment lost 5 bases and the J segment 4 bases; nucleotides outside the gene matches: 11. Germline V lookup: CDR1 SEHNR, CDR2 FQNEAQ (reference sequence). CDR3: CASSKAGQGVWNQPQHF. The DNA of the CDR3 is TGTGCCAGCAGCAAGGCCGGACAGGGGGTTTGGAATCAGCCCCAGCATTTT.

This clonotype showed up just a few times. This sequence joins TRBV5-4 and TRBJ2-7; the D gene is possibly TRBD2 (7 bases). V gave up 1 base and J gave up 4 bases, with 12 bases separating them. Germline CDR1 is SGHNT and CDR2 is YYREEE (reference sequence). The CDR3 sequence is 14 residues long. Here the CDR3 reads CASSLPGGIYEQYF. Written as DNA, the CDR3 is TGTGCCAGCAGCTTGCCGGGGGGCATTTACGAGCAGTACTTC.

This clonotype has at least ten counts. The V gene is TRBV3-1, the J gene TRBJ1-5; D gene uncertain. Germline V gives CDR1 LGHDT, CDR2 YNNKEL (reference sequence). Trimming stripped 0 bases from V and 3 bases from J, with 9 bases between. This CDR3 has 15 amino acids. CDR3 bases: TGTGCCAGCAGCCAAGATCTGGGGAACAATCAGCCCCAGCATTTT. Amino acid sequence: CASSQDLGNNQPQHF.

V is TRBV29-1 and J is TRBJ2-5, with D unclear. CDR1 and CDR2 (germline): SQVTM, ANQGSEA. V lost 2 bases and J 4 bases, leaving 5 bases between the germline ends. The CDR3 sequence is 11 residues long. The DNA for the CDR3 is TGCAGCGTTGAAATTACAGAGACCCAGTACTTC. Its protein product is CSVEITETQYF.

This clonotype was found many times. V is TRBV5-1 and J is TRBJ2-5; a weak D match, TRBD2 (6 bases). Germline V lookup: CDR1 SGHRS, CDR2 YFSETQ. V gave up 0 bases and J gave up 0 bases, with 9 bases separating them. CDR3 length: 15 residues. The CDR3 DNA sequence: TGCGCCAGCAGCTTGGATTGGACTAACCAAGAGACCCAGTACTTC. It codes for CASSLDWTNQETQYF.

This clonotype was seen ten or more times. The V call is TRBV7-9, the J call TRBJ2-7; D not certain. The length of the CDR3 is 12 residues. V was cut by 8 bases and J by 0 bases, with 8 bases left in between. Per germline, CDR1 SEHNR and CDR2 FQNEAQ (reference sequence). DNA of the CDR3: TGTGCCAGCGAATACTACTCCTACGAGCAGTACTTC. Its translation is CASEYYSYEQYF.

This clonotype showed up many times. The CDR3: CASSIFVTGAPHNEQFF. The CDR3 nucleotides are TGTGCCAGTAGTATATTCGTAACGGGAGCTCCCCACAATGAGCAGTTCTTC. The V and J genes are TRBV19 and TRBJ2-1; perhaps TRBD2 as D (6 bases). CDR3 size: 17 residues. Trimming took 2 bases from V and 5 from J, leaving 19 bases between them. Germline V gene lookup returns CDR1 LNHDA and CDR2 SQIVND (reference sequence).